This TCR beta chain was found in a study of cytomegalovirus exposure and HLA in healthy donors. It was with 60 Vbeta and 13 Jbeta primers that the PCR ran. TCRdb's copy holds only in-frame clones and misses some; the assay was immunoSEQ multiplex PCR. The sample lists 100,000 to 120,000 clones; nearly 80% were seen once. Note on this clone: Its antigen is undetermined.

Whole-study findings and limits: Serostatus for CMV was the only available immune exposure information. When a later analysis was performed, an Asian-associated ancestry cluster reportedly had fewer N-insertions than the approximately 700-donor mean. Sequencing depth roughly uniform across donors was assumed in presence/absence analyses.

V lost 1 base to trimming and J lost 3 bases, with 16 bases between them. CDR3 length: 16 residues. Germline values: CDR1 SGDLS, CDR2 YYNGEE. Sequencing input: PBMCs. This clonotype originated in a young man in good health and CMV-seronegative. The rearrangement joins TRBV9 to TRBJ1-2; maybe TRBD1 (5 bases). CDR3 in amino acids: CASSVSGEQAHYGYTF. The CDR3 nucleotides are TGTGCCAGCAGCGTAAGCGGGGAACAGGCCCACTATGGCTACACCTTC.